These 18 T cell receptor beta chains came from one sample sequenced in a study of patients and donors after allogeneic stem cell transplantation. TCRdb called the RT-PCR reads again in MiXCR, with one record for every CDR3 protein. This sample yields roughly 960,000 distinct CDR3 sequences, of which roughly 18% are seen a single time; roughly 6% belongs to the top ten. Sequenced: blood, either unsorted or a sorted T cell fraction (not recorded which). All receptors come from a human donor who was either an allogeneic HSCT recipient or a stem cell or donor lymphocyte infusion donor (not recorded which). It is not recorded whose cells these are; they may come from a transplant donor.

The chain couples TRBV3-1 to TRBJ2-5; D tentatively reads TRBD1 or TRBD2 (5 bases each). This CDR3 has 14 amino acids. In germline, CDR1 is LGHDT, CDR2 YNNKEL (reference sequence). V shed 5 bases and J shed 1 base, with 11 bases lying between them. The CDR3 protein is CASSTRDGQETQYF. CDR3 bases: TGTGCCAGCAGCACTCGGGACGGCCAAGAGACCCAGTACTTC.

J is TRBJ2-2 and V is TRBV12-3 or TRBV12-4, with D possibly matching TRBD2 (6 bases). V gave up 6 bases and J gave up 5 bases, with 10 bases separating them. The CDR3 spans 13 residues. The CDR3 sequence is CASRTEGTGELFF. The CDR3 DNA sequence: TGTGCCAGCAGAACGGAGGGAACCGGGGAGCTGTTTTTT.

The chain uses TRBV2 and TRBJ2-2, with 11 nucleotides matching TRBD1. CDR3 length equals 16 residues. Germline V gives CDR1 SNHLY, CDR2 FYNNEI. Trimming cost V 6 bases and J 5 bases; bases outside gene matches: 8. Here the CDR3 DNA reads TGTGCCAGCAGAAAAGAAGGGGACAGGGGGACCGGGGAGCTGTTTTTT. It specifies CASRKEGDRGTGELFF.

The chain has TRBV3-1 and TRBJ1-1; D gene ambiguous. V was clipped by 3 bases and J by 8 bases, with 10 bases between them. Per germline, CDR1 LGHDT and CDR2 YNNKEL (reference sequence). This CDR3 spans 12 amino acids. The CDR3 loop is CASSQSPEEAFF. The DNA for the CDR3 is TGTGCCAGCAGCCAGTCGCCCGAAGAAGCTTTCTTT.

This rearrangement joins TRBV5-6 to TRBJ2-6, with a weak D call TRBD1 (5 bases). The CDR3 is 15 amino acids. Germline V gives CDR1 SGHDT, CDR2 YYEEEE. V was clipped by 5 bases and J by 2 bases, with 11 bases between them. CDR3 bases: TGTGCCAGCAGGCTGGGGCATGCTGGGGCCAACGTCCTGACTTTC. It codes for CASRLGHAGANVLTF. Variable domain in full (rest from reference TRBV5-6 and TRBJ2-6): DAGVTQSPTHLIKTRGQQVTLRCSPKSGHDTVSWYQQALGQGPQFIFQYYEEEERQRGNFPDRFSGHQFPNYSSELNVNALLLGDSALYLCASRLGHAGANVLTFGAGSRLTVL.

The chain couples TRBV7-9 to TRBJ1-4; D unresolved. This CDR3 is 12 amino acids long. Germline V gene sequence: CDR1 SEHNR, CDR2 FQNEAQ (reference sequence). The V end lost 4 bases, the J end lost 8 bases, and 8 bases lay between the germline ends. CDR3 loop: CASSSPAEKLFF. CDR3 DNA sequence: TGTGCCAGCAGCTCACCCGCCGAAAAACTGTTTTTT.

The count of this clonotype is one. The gene calls are TRBV7-3 and TRBJ2-1; D is unclear. CDR3 size: 13 residues. CDR1 SGHTA and CDR2 FQGTGA come from the germline V gene. Trimming took off 4 bases at V and 10 bases at J, with 14 bases between the two ends. CDR3 coding DNA: TGTGCCAGCAGCTCAGCCCGGATGGGAGAGCAGTTCTTC. It yields the protein CASSSARMGEQFF.

This clonotype was seen a handful of times. The chain combines TRBV20-1 with TRBJ2-7; perhaps TRBD2 as D (7 bases). This CDR3 contains 15 residues. Germline values: CDR1 DFQATT, CDR2 SNEGSKA (reference sequence). V lost 6 bases and J lost 0, with 18 bases in between. CDR3 sequence: CSAQGLAVSSYEQYF. CDR3 in DNA: TGCAGTGCGCAGGGGCTAGCGGTAAGCTCCTACGAGCAGTACTTC.

The J gene is TRBJ2-2, the V gene TRBV20-1; the D gene is possibly TRBD1 (7 bases). The V gene lost 1 base and the J gene lost 0 bases, with 12 bases spanning the gap. Germline CDR1 reads DFQATT; CDR2 reads SNEGSKA (reference sequence). This CDR3 has 16 amino acids. DNA of the CDR3: TGCAGTGCTAGAGCAGGGGGGAGCTCGAACACCGGGGAGCTGTTTTTT. Its protein is CSARAGGSSNTGELFF.

A few counts support this clonotype. A much more abundant neighbour one base away suggests this may be a read error. J is TRBJ1-1 and V is TRBV2, with no clear D. CDR3 size: 13 residues. The ends were cut back, 6 bases at V and 1 base at J, with 9 bases in the middle. The germline CDR1 and CDR2 sequences are SNHLY and FYNNEI. In DNA, the CDR3 is TGTGCCAGCAGACCCCGGGAGAACACTGAAGCTTTCTTT. Translation gives CASRPRENTEAFF.

The V call is TRBV7-6, the J call TRBJ1-1; D remains unclear. Trimming shortened V by 1 base and J by 0 bases, and 12 bases separated the two germline ends. Germline CDR1 and CDR2: SGHVS and FNYEAQ. The CDR3 consists of 16 residues. The CDR3 loop is CASSLGVAAMNTEAFF. CDR3 bases: TGTGCCAGCAGCTTAGGGGTGGCAGCCATGAACACTGAAGCTTTCTTT. The entire variable domain, with the rest obtained from reference TRBV7-6 and TRBJ1-1, is as follows: GAGVSQSPRYKVTKRGQDVALRCDPISGHVSLYWYRQALGQGPEFLTYFNYEAQQDKSGLPNDRFSAERPEGSISTLTIQRTEQRDSAMYRCASSLGVAAMNTEAFFGQGTRLTVV.

The V call is TRBV6-5, the J call TRBJ2-1, with 13 bases that match TRBD2. CDR3 length: 16 residues. Germline loops: CDR1 MNHEY, CDR2 SVGAGI. V gave up 4 bases and J gave up 6 bases; unmatched junction bases: 6. The CDR3 DNA reads as TGTGCCAGCAGTTTCCGGACTAGCGGGAGATTCAATGAGCAGTTCTTC. The encoded protein is CASSFRTSGRFNEQFF.

V usage is TRBV20-1 and J usage is TRBJ2-1, with 12 bases identical to TRBD2. The V gene end was trimmed by 4 bases and the J gene end by 7 bases; junction bases not matched to a gene: 14. Looked up from germline, CDR1 is DFQATT and CDR2 is SNEGSKA (reference sequence). The length of the CDR3 is 17 residues. CDR3: CSANPALAGGSINEQFF. Here the CDR3 DNA reads TGCAGTGCTAACCCGGCGCTAGCGGGGGGGAGTATAAATGAGCAGTTCTTC.

V and J are TRBV3-1 and TRBJ2-6, with D hard to call. Looked up from germline, CDR1 is LGHDT and CDR2 is YNNKEL (reference sequence). The ends were cut back, 4 bases at V and 0 bases at J, with 13 bases in the middle. The CDR3 contains 17 residues. For the CDR3, the DNA is TGTGCCAGCAGCCCAGTGGACGGTGACTCTGGGGCCAACGTCCTGACTTTC. Encoded protein: CASSPVDGDSGANVLTF. Full variable domain (outside the CDR3, taken from reference TRBV3-1 and TRBJ2-6): DTAVSQTPKYLVTQMGNDKSIKCEQNLGHDTMYWYKQDSKKFLKIMFSYNNKELIINETVPNRFSPKSPDKAHLNLHINSLELGDSAVYFCASSPVDGDSGANVLTFGAGSRLTVL.

This clonotype was seen a few times. The V and J genes are TRBV2 and TRBJ1-2; D remains ambiguous. CDR3 size: 16 residues. Germline CDR1 reads SNHLY; CDR2 reads FYNNEI. V was clipped by 3 bases and J by 4 bases, with 18 bases between them. The CDR3 DNA is TGTGCCAGCAGTGATCCCGCGCCAGCCCCTGGCTATGGCTACACCTTC. This gives the protein CASSDPAPAPGYGYTF.

This clonotype was counted between two and nine times. The V gene is TRBV25-1, the J gene TRBJ2-5; tentatively, D is TRBD1 (5 bases). Germline V CDR1 and CDR2: MGHDK, SYGVNS. Trimming removed 6 bases at V and 1 base at J, with 9 bases between. This CDR3 spans 13 amino acids. The CDR3 loop is CASRTVFQETQYF. The CDR3 DNA is TGTGCCAGCAGGACAGTTTTCCAAGAGACCCAGTACTTC.

The rearrangement uses TRBV2 and TRBJ2-7; D might be TRBD2 (7 bases). Trimming pared 6 bases from V and 2 bases from J, leaving 14 bases between. CDR3 length: 14 residues. Looked up from germline, CDR1 is SNHLY and CDR2 is FYNNEI. The CDR3 region has the DNA TGTGCCAGCAGAGGGGGAGGGCGCCCCTACGAGCAGTACTTC. Translated, it gives CASRGGGRPYEQYF.

This clonotype appeared a few times. The chain couples TRBV10-3 to TRBJ1-1; D call uncertain. The V end lost 4 bases, the J end lost 3 bases, and 12 bases lay between the germline ends. This CDR3 is 14 amino acids long. CDR1 is ENHRY, CDR2 SYGVKD, per germline. Here the CDR3 DNA reads TGTGCCATCAGTGTTCAGCCTGGGGACACTGAAGCTTTCTTT. Translating gives CAISVQPGDTEAFF.